These 20 T cell receptor beta chains share one sample of origin, sequenced in a study of shared clonotypes between healthy human individuals. Produced via immunoSEQ multiplex PCR; TCRdb's table is partial and in-frame only. The table shows approximately 2.5 million clones, with roughly 93% occurring only once. Sequencing was done on a sample of naive CD4+ T cells from PBMCs. Regarding subset: CD45RA+ positively selected. Every receptor here comes from a man between 18 and 35 years old in good health. Some clones in this sample may be carry-over from other donors' samples.

The chain recombines TRBV5-1 with TRBJ2-5, with D perhaps matching TRBD2 (7 bases). Germline V gene sequence: CDR1 SGHRS, CDR2 YFSETQ. V was pared by 4 bases and J by 2 bases, with 18 bases between. CDR3 length: 16 residues. CDR3 nucleotides: TGCGCCAGCAGCCACTCGGAGGGAGGGGGGCAAGAGACCCAGTACTTC. This codes for CASSHSEGGGQETQYF.

V and J are TRBV20-1 and TRBJ1-2; TRBD1 matches 9 bases. Per germline, CDR1 DFQATT and CDR2 SNEGSKA (reference sequence). CDR3 size: 11 residues. V dropped 4 bases and J dropped 7; count of bases not matched to a gene: 1. CDR3 sequence reads: CSATDRGGYTF. The DNA of the CDR3 is TGCAGTGCTACGGACAGGGGTGGCTACACCTTC.

The genes are TRBV2 and TRBJ1-5, with TRBD1 matching 9 bases. This CDR3 contains 16 residues. Germline trimming cut 7 bases from V and 7 bases from J; bases unmatched to any gene: 14. Germline CDR1 is SNHLY and CDR2 is FYNNEI. CDR3 in amino acids: CASTGGTGRHRQPQHF. CDR3 nucleotide sequence: TGTGCCAGCACGGGGGGGACAGGGCGACATCGGCAGCCCCAGCATTTT. The full variable domain, with the rest looked up from reference TRBV2 and TRBJ1-5, is EPEVTQTPSHQVTQMGQEVILRCVPISNHLYFYWYRQILGQKVEFLVSFYNNEISEKSEIFDDQFSVERPDGSNFTLKIRSTKLEDSAMYFCASTGGTGRHRQPQHFGDGTRLSIL.

For this clone: The sample holds other DNA sequences that translate to the same CDR3. The chain joins TRBV19 to TRBJ1-4, with 11 bases lining up with TRBD1. CDR1 is LNHDA and CDR2 is SQIVND in the germline V gene (reference sequence). Losses at the gene ends were 6 bases for V and 6 bases for J; bases not matched to a gene: 3. The CDR3 runs 14 residues. CDR3 amino acids: CASSRDRGYEKLFF. The DNA of the CDR3 is TGTGCCAGTAGCCGGGACAGGGGGTATGAAAAACTGTTTTTT. The complete variable domain, with remaining parts taken from reference TRBV19 and TRBJ1-4, reads DGGITQSPKYLFRKEGQNVTLSCEQNLNHDAMYWYRQDPGQGLRLIYYSQIVNDFQKGDIAEGYSVSREKKESFPLTVTSAQKNPTAFYLCASSRDRGYEKLFFGSGTQLSVL.

The chain links TRBV5-1 to TRBJ1-4, with D hard to call. This CDR3 has 16 amino acids. The germline CDR1 and CDR2 sequences are SGHRS and YFSETQ. V was shortened by 0 bases and J by 0 bases, with 9 bases between the two germline ends. The CDR3 DNA is TGCGCCAGCAGCTTGGTGGTTGGAACAACTAATGAAAAACTGTTTTTT. This gives the protein CASSLVVGTTNEKLFF.

The J gene is TRBJ2-1, the V gene TRBV5-1; maybe TRBD2 (5 bases). The CDR3 has 15 residues. V lost 0 bases to trimming and J lost 2 bases, with 9 bases between them. From germline, CDR1 is SGHRS and CDR2 YFSETQ. CDR3 DNA: TGCGCCAGCAGCTTGGCAGGACTCCCCTACAATGAGCAGTTCTTC. This translates into CASSLAGLPYNEQFF.

The chain recombines TRBV11-2 with TRBJ2-7, with a possible D match to TRBD1 (5 bases). This CDR3 comprises 14 residues. The V end lost 0 bases, the J end lost 7 bases, and 13 bases lay between the germline ends. Germline V CDR1 and CDR2: SGHAT, FQNNGV. CDR3 protein: CASSLEKGPWEQYF. CDR3 nucleotide sequence: TGTGCCAGCAGCTTAGAGAAGGGGCCCTGGGAGCAGTACTTC.

The chain couples TRBV18 to TRBJ2-6; weak D call: TRBD1 (6 bases). CDR1 is KGHSH, CDR2 LQKENI, per germline. This CDR3 region has 16 residues. Trimming cost V 5 bases and J 4 bases, with 15 bases left between them. For the CDR3, the DNA is TGTGCCAGCTCAGACGAGGGGGATCCAGGGGCCAACGTCCTGACTTTC. Its protein product is CASSDEGDPGANVLTF.

The V and J genes are TRBV27 and TRBJ2-6; tentative D call: TRBD1 (6 bases). The CDR3 length is 22 residues. Trimming cost V 1 base and J 0 bases, with 25 bases left between them. Germline-derived CDR1 and CDR2 are MNHEY and SMNVEV (reference sequence). The CDR3 DNA sequence: TGTGCCAGCAGTTTATTGGGTCCCGGGACACCAAGACCCCTCTCTGGGGCCAACGTCCTGACTTTC. Amino acids: CASSLLGPGTPRPLSGANVLTF.

CDR3 sequence (DNA): TGTGCCAGCACTCAGGGCCTCACAAAGGCCACTGAAGCTTTCTTT. Its translation is CASTQGLTKATEAFF. V gene TRBV2 combines with J gene TRBJ1-1, with a tentative D call TRBD1 (5 bases). CDR3 length: 15 residues. Trimming removed 7 bases at V and 4 bases at J, with 19 bases between. Germline CDR1 and CDR2: SNHLY and FYNNEI. The full variable domain, rest sourced from reference TRBV2 and TRBJ1-1, is EPEVTQTPSHQVTQMGQEVILRCVPISNHLYFYWYRQILGQKVEFLVSFYNNEISEKSEIFDDQFSVERPDGSNFTLKIRSTKLEDSAMYFCASTQGLTKATEAFFGQGTRLTVV.

The rearrangement uses TRBV11-2 and TRBJ2-2; D might be TRBD1 (5 bases). V was pared by 5 bases and J by 1 base, with 11 bases between. Germline V lookup: CDR1 SGHAT, CDR2 FQNNGV. The CDR3 consists of 15 residues. The CDR3 region is CASSLIGQNTGELFF. CDR3 nucleotides: TGTGCCAGCAGCCTAATAGGACAGAACACCGGGGAGCTGTTTTTT. Based on the CDR3 plus reference TRBV11-2 and TRBJ2-2, the full variable domain is EAGVAQSPRYKIIEKRQSVAFWCNPISGHATLYWYQQILGQGPKLLIQFQNNGVVDDSQLPKDRFSAERLKGVDSTLKIQPAKLEDSAVYLCASSLIGQNTGELFFGEGSRLTVL.

The gene calls are TRBV5-4 and TRBJ1-1, with TRBD1 matching over 12 bases. The CDR3 has 14 residues. V lost 0 bases, J lost 10 bases, and 4 bases stayed unmatched. CDR1 and CDR2 from the germline V gene are SGHNT and YYREEE (reference sequence). As DNA, the CDR3 is TGTGCCAGCAGCTTGGGGGACAGGGGGCGCGGAGCTTTCTTT. Its protein is CASSLGDRGRGAFF.

The rearrangement links TRBV6-1 to TRBJ2-3, with D unclear. CDR3 length: 16 amino acids. Looked up from germline, CDR1 is MNHNS and CDR2 is SASEGT. V was pared by 1 base and J by 7 bases, with 18 bases between. CDR3 in amino acids: CASSEVGGTASNTQYF. The CDR3 nucleotides read TGTGCCAGCAGTGAAGTAGGCGGTACGGCCTCGAATACGCAGTATTTT.

J is TRBJ2-1 and V is TRBV28; D ambiguous. Germline CDR1 and CDR2: MDHEN and SYDVKM. The ends were cut back, 3 bases at V and 0 bases at J, with 6 bases in the middle. The CDR3 extends over 14 amino acids. CDR3 sequence (DNA): TGTGCCAGCAGTTTGGCTAGCTCCTACAATGAGCAGTTCTTC. It is translated as CASSLASSYNEQFF.

V and J are TRBV7-9 and TRBJ1-1, with D possibly TRBD1 on 5 matching bases. Trimming cost V 2 bases and J 4 bases, with 11 bases left between them. CDR1 is SEHNR, CDR2 FQNEAQ, per germline (reference sequence). The CDR3 contains 14 residues. The CDR3 spells CASSLMGEGTEAFF. CDR3 nucleotides: TGTGCCAGCAGCTTAATGGGGGAGGGCACTGAAGCTTTCTTT.

The chain is built from TRBV15 and TRBJ1-4, with 7 bases aligning to TRBD1. CDR1 and CDR2 (germline): LNHNV, YYDKDF (reference sequence). The CDR3 extends over 15 amino acids. V was pared by 3 bases and J by 4 bases, with 5 bases of the junction left unmatched. Here the CDR3 reads CATSRLQGLNEKLFF. In DNA, the CDR3 is TGTGCCACCAGCAGGCTACAGGGGCTTAATGAAAAACTGTTTTTT.

The gene calls are TRBV15 and TRBJ2-7, with TRBD2 identical over 11 bases. Per germline, CDR1 LNHNV and CDR2 YYDKDF (reference sequence). The V and J ends lost 6 bases and 2 bases, in that order; junction bases with no gene match: 6. The CDR3 extends over 15 amino acids. DNA for the CDR3: TGTGCCACCAGAGGGGGACTAGCGGAAGCCTACGAGCAGTACTTC. This gives the protein CATRGGLAEAYEQYF.

This sequence joins TRBV6-6 and TRBJ1-1; D call uncertain. The V and J ends lost 2 bases and 1 base respectively, with 8 bases between them. Germline-derived CDR1 and CDR2 are MNHNY and SVGAGI (reference sequence). The CDR3 has 14 amino acids. Here the CDR3 reads CASSYVQQNTEAFF. The CDR3, as DNA: TGTGCCAGCAGTTACGTACAGCAGAACACTGAAGCTTTCTTT.

The V gene is TRBV7-2, the J gene TRBJ2-5; possibly TRBD2 for D (5 bases). The CDR3 covers 17 residues. Trimming left V 7 bases short and J 5 bases short, with 26 bases between. CDR1 and CDR2 (germline): SGHTA, FQGNSA. The CDR3 reads CASTPMAGGWSGETQYF. In DNA, the CDR3 is TGTGCCAGCACCCCCATGGCTGGAGGTTGGTCGGGGGAGACCCAGTACTTC. Filled out from reference TRBV7-2 and TRBJ2-5, the complete variable domain reads GAGVSQSPSNKVTEKGKDVELRCDPISGHTALYWYRQSLGQGLEFLIYFQGNSAPDKSGLPSDRFSAERTGGSVSTLTIQRTQQEDSAVYLCASTPMAGGWSGETQYFGPGTRLLVL.

The CDR3 region has the DNA TGTGCCAGCAGCTTACCGGGACAGCGGTTTGGTGAGCAGTTCTTC. Its protein product is CASSLPGQRFGEQFF. This chain connects TRBV11-2 to TRBJ2-1; 7 nucleotides match TRBD1. Unmatched junction bases numbered 10, after V lost 2 bases and J lost 9 bases. The CDR3 runs 15 residues. The V gene's germline CDR1 is SGHAT and CDR2 FQNNGV.